A selection of T cell receptor beta chains follows, all from one sample in a study of beta chain features in type 1 diabetes. Repertoires were generated with immunoSEQ multiplex PCR, while TCRdb's copy carries only in-frame clones and drops some. Of some 180,000 clones in the sample, around 13% were seen once. Sequences were obtained from central memory CD4+ T cells from blood. The source is a woman aged 18 to 35 in good health. CDR3s leave out the opening cysteine and the closing phenylalanine or tryptophan.

V gene	J gene	CDR3 protein
TRBV27	TRBJ2-7	ASSLRWTGGEQY
TRBV28	TRBJ1-2	ASSGQNYGYT
TRBV9	TRBJ1-4	ASSVQTGWKEKLF
TRBV7-8	TRBJ2-5	ASSLMAGLDETQY
TRBV27	TRBJ1-1	ASSLSTEQTEAF
TRBV27	TRBJ2-3	ASSGRWGGSSDTQY
TRBV7-2	TRBJ2-7	ASSPRAGGSEQY
TRBV27	TRBJ2-7	ASSGGLGTGGSYEQY
TRBV6-6	TRBJ2-3	AGRGARTDTQY
TRBV5-1	TRBJ2-5	ASSLTGGRETQY
TRBV27	TRBJ1-1	ARDRDREDPEAF
TRBV30	TRBJ1-2	ALTGGVYYGYT
TRBV28	TRBJ2-4	ASSPARSKNIQY
TRBV4-1	TRBJ1-1	ASSTEGVWTEAF
TRBV4-3	TRBJ2-7	ASRRAGTKSYEQY
TRBV7-9	TRBJ1-1	ASSIAPRDTEAF
TRBV2	TRBJ1-1	ASSGSLNTEAF
TRBV9	TRBJ2-1	ASSSGTVSSYNEQF
TRBV28	TRBJ2-5	ASRPGLAGLLTQY
TRBV19	TRBJ2-1	ASSISSGRTYNEQF
TRBV29-1	TRBJ2-1	SVRSGKAYNEQF
TRBV27	TRBJ2-3	ASSTPGQGLDTQY
TRBV25-1	TRBJ1-3	ASTQGRGSDTIY
TRBV10-3	TRBJ1-2	AISERDSHYGYT
TRBV29-1	TRBJ1-1	SVSSSSRTEAF
TRBV21-1	TRBJ2-1	ASSRTRASGGEF
TRBV14	TRBJ1-1	ASSRQTNTEAF
TRBV28	TRBJ1-5	ASIKLGEPQH
TRBV4-1	TRBJ2-3	ASSRTLGGSTDTQY
TRBV4-2	TRBJ2-1	ASSHPSGRGEEQF
TRBV18	TRBJ2-5	ASSPRTISETQY
TRBV29-1	TRBJ2-7	SIRENSYEQY
TRBV9	TRBJ1-1	ASSVDGTGYTEAF
TRBV11-2	TRBJ2-7	ASSLNDGYEQY
TRBV28	TRBJ2-1	ASRPAGGEDEQF
TRBV4-1	TRBJ1-2	ASSQDLSRAYGYT
TRBV7-2	TRBJ2-3	ASSLGGLAGTDTQY
TRBV7-2	TRBJ1-2	ASSLAGGLWNYGYT
TRBV30	TRBJ2-3	AWTSGSSDTQY
TRBV18	TRBJ1-5	ASSSPGTSNQPQH
TRBV11-2	TRBJ2-3	ASSFSASTDTQY
TRBV9	TRBJ2-1	ASSVNPGGSDEQF
TRBV30	TRBJ2-3	ASTPSSGTDTQY
TRBV9	TRBJ1-4	ASSRLSSGTNEKLF
TRBV5-1	TRBJ1-1	ASSLGQWNTEAF
TRBV5-1	TRBJ1-1	ASSLGQGFTEAF
TRBV7-3	TRBJ2-5	ASSLFAGVGETQY
TRBV19	TRBJ2-5	ATSYDQETQY
TRBV6-1	TRBJ1-2	ASYNTGPTYGYT
TRBV6-1	TRBJ2-5	ASSDFQVLETQY